These 11 T cell receptor beta chains came from one sample sequenced in a study of cytomegalovirus exposure and HLA in healthy donors. A multiplex PCR was run with 60 Vbeta primers and 13 Jbeta primers. Produced via immunoSEQ multiplex PCR; TCRdb's table is partial and in-frame only. This table holds 150,000 or so clones, around two thirds found once. Material: PBMCs. The receptors stem from a woman aged 18-29 years in good health and CMV-seronegative.

The J gene is TRBJ1-4, the V gene TRBV5-5, with TRBD1 as a possible D gene (6 bases). The CDR3 is made up of 15 amino acids. Germline CDR1 reads SGHKS; CDR2 reads YYEKEE (reference sequence). Trimming removed 4 bases from V and 6 bases from J, with 16 bases in between. The CDR3 region has the DNA TGTGCCAGCAGCGTGGTCGGGACACCGGATGAAAAACTGTTTTTT. This codes for CASSVVGTPDEKLFF.

Points on this clone: The sample holds other DNA sequences that translate to the same CDR3. This chain joins TRBV4-3 and TRBJ2-3; 11 bases agree with TRBD2. J was trimmed by 3 bases and V by 1 base; bases with no gene match: 3. The CDR3 sequence is 16 residues long. Germline loops: CDR1 LGHNA, CDR2 YSLEER. The CDR3 nucleotides are TGCGCCAGCAGCCAAGCAGGGACTAGCGGTACAGATACGCAGTATTTT. Amino acids: CASSQAGTSGTDTQYF.

The sample holds a few counts of this clone. This CDR3 reads CASSQAGGGRDNEQFF. The CDR3 DNA reads TGTGCCAGCAGCCAGGCGGGCGGGGGGCGCGACAATGAGCAGTTCTTC. This chain joins TRBV27 and TRBJ2-1, with 8 positions matching TRBD2. CDR3 length: 16 amino acids. Germline V gene data show CDR1 as MNHEY and CDR2 as SMNVEV (reference sequence). The V gene end was trimmed by 6 bases and the J gene end by 5 bases; junction bases not matched to a gene: 12.

The chain joins TRBV6-5 to TRBJ1-6; D possibly corresponds to TRBD1 (6 bases). CDR3 length: 15 residues. The germline V gene encodes CDR1 MNHEY and CDR2 SVGAGI. Trimming cost V 6 bases and J 9 bases, with 18 bases left between them. The CDR3 sequence: CASSLGTSTLSPLHF. Written as DNA, the CDR3 is TGTGCCAGCAGCCTGGGGACATCAACCCTTTCACCCCTCCACTTT.

V is TRBV5-4 and J is TRBJ2-7; D may be TRBD1 (6 bases). The CDR3 runs to 15 residues. Trimming cost V 3 bases and J 4 bases, with 17 bases left between them. Germline V gene data show CDR1 as SGHNT and CDR2 as YYREEE (reference sequence). CDR3 DNA: TGTGCCAGCAGCTCAGGGGACGGAAGACGTTACGAGCAGTACTTC. Translated: CASSSGDGRRYEQYF.

This clone was seen once. The chain has TRBV5-3 and TRBJ2-1; D not certain. TRBV5-3 is given ORF status, its function remaining uncertain. The CDR3 is 14 residues long. V lost 4 bases and J lost 5, with 13 bases in between. CDR3 DNA: TGTGCCAGAAGCGGCCGGCAGGTTAACAATGAGCAGTTCTTC. It translates to CARSGRQVNNEQFF.

The chain carries TRBV6-5 and TRBJ2-3; 8 nucleotides agree with TRBD2. This CDR3 has 16 residues. Germline V gene sequence: CDR1 MNHEY, CDR2 SVGAGI. V was clipped by 0 bases and J by 2 bases; unmatched bases: 4. The CDR3 sequence: CASSYSSGSSTDTQYF. In DNA, the CDR3 is TGTGCCAGCAGTTACTCGAGCGGGAGTTCCACAGATACGCAGTATTTT.

This chain uses TRBV28 with TRBJ2-2, with D unclear. The V end was cut by 8 bases, the J end by 6 bases, with 13 bases between. The CDR3 runs to 13 residues. Germline assignment: CDR1 MDHEN and CDR2 SYDVKM. The CDR3 spells CASVPGVAGELFF. Written as DNA, the CDR3 is TGTGCCAGCGTCCCTGGAGTTGCCGGGGAGCTGTTTTTT.

The chain combines TRBV2 with TRBJ2-1; 12 bases map to TRBD2. In germline, CDR1 is SNHLY, CDR2 FYNNEI. V shed 5 bases, J shed 6 bases, and the junction held 5 bases outside the gene matches. The CDR3 extends over 15 amino acids. The CDR3 nucleotides read TGTGCCAGCAGTATGCGGACTAGCGGGGTCAATGAGCAGTTCTTC. Amino acids: CASSMRTSGVNEQFF.

The rearrangement joins TRBV7-9 to TRBJ1-1; TRBD1 agrees at 8 bases. CDR1 is SEHNR, CDR2 FQNEAQ, per germline (reference sequence). With 5 bases clipped from V and 5 bases from J, the junction kept 4 bases outside the gene matches. This CDR3 is built from 13 residues. CDR3 in amino acids: CASSVDRATEAFF. The CDR3 DNA is TGTGCCAGCAGCGTGGACAGGGCTACTGAAGCTTTCTTT.

The V call is TRBV7-8, the J call TRBJ2-7, with D tentatively TRBD1 (5 bases). The CDR3 consists of 13 residues. Germline CDR1 is SGHVS and CDR2 is FQNEAQ. The V end was cut by 7 bases, the J end by 2 bases, with 12 bases between. The CDR3 DNA sequence: TGTGCCAGCACTCCAGGGTACCCCTACGAGCAGTACTTC. Its translation is CASTPGYPYEQYF.